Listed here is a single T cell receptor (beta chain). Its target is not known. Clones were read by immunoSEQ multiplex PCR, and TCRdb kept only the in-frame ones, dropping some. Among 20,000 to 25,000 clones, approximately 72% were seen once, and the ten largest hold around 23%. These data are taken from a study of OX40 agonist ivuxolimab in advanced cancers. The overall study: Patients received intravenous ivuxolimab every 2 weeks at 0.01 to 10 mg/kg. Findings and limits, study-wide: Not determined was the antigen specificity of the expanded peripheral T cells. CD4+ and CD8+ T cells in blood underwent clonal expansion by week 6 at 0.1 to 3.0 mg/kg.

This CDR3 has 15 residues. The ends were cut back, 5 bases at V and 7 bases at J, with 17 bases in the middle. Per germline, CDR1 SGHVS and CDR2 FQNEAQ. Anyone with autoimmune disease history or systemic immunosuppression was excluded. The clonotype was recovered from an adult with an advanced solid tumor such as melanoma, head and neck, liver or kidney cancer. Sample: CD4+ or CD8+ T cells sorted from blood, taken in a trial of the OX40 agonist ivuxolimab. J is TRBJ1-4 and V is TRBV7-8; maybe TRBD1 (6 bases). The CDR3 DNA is TGTGCCAGCAGCGCCCCACAGGGAGATGTTGAAAAACTGTTTTTT. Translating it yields CASSAPQGDVEKLFF.